The present TCR beta chain was sequenced within a study of OX40 agonist ivuxolimab in advanced cancers. Study as a whole: Among those enrolled, mean age was about 63 years (range roughly 20 to 85) and less than 90% were male.

Per the germline V gene, CDR1 is MGHDK and CDR2 is SYGVNS. Germline trimming cut 7 bases from V and 4 bases from J; bases unmatched to any gene: 12. CDR3 size: 15 residues. The table came from immunoSEQ multiplex PCR; TCRdb's copy has only in-frame clones and leaves some out. This table holds around 110,000 clones, 80% to 95% found once. This clone was counted a single time. Its specificity is not known. Study-wide findings and caveats: Clonal expansion by week 6 occurred in CD4+ and CD8+ blood T cells (at 0.1 to 3.0 mg/kg).

Sample: CD4+ or CD8+ T cells sorted from blood, taken in a trial of the OX40 agonist ivuxolimab. The chain is built from TRBV25-1 and TRBJ2-5, with 7 nucleotides matching TRBD2. The TCR originated in an adult with an advanced solid tumor such as melanoma, head and neck, liver or kidney cancer. CDR3 sequence reads: CASILAREMAETQYF. The CDR3 nucleotides read TGTGCCAGCATTCTCGCGCGGGAGATGGCAGAGACCCAGTACTTC.